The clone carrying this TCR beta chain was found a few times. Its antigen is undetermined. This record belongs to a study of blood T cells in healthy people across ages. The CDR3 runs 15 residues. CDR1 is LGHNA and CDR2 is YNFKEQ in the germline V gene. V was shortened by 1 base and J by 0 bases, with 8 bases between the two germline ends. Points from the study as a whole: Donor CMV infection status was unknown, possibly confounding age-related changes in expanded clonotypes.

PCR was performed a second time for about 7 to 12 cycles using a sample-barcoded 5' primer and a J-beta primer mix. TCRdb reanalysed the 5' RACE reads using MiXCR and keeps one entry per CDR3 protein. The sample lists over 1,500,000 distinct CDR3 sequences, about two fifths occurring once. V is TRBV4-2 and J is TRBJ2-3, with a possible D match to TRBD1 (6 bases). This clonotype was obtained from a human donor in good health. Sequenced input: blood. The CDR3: CASSQVGTSTDTQYF. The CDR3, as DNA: TGTGCCAGCAGCCAAGTGGGGACAAGCACAGATACGCAGTATTTT.